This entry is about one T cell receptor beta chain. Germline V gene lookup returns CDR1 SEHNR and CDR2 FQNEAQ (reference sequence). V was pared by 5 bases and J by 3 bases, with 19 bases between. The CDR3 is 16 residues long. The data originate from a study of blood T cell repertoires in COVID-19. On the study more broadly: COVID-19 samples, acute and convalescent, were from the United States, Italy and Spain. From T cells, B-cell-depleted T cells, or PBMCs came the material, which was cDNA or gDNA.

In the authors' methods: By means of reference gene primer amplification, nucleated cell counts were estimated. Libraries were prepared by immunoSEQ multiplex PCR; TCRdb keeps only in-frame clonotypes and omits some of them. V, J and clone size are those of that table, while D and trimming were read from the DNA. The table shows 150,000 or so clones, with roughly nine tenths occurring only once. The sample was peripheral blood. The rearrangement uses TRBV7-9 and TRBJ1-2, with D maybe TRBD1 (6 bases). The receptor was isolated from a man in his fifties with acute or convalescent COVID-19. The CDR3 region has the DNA TGTGCCAGCAGCCCCCCTCGGACAGACCGACACTATGGCTACACCTTC. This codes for CASSPPRTDRHYGYTF.